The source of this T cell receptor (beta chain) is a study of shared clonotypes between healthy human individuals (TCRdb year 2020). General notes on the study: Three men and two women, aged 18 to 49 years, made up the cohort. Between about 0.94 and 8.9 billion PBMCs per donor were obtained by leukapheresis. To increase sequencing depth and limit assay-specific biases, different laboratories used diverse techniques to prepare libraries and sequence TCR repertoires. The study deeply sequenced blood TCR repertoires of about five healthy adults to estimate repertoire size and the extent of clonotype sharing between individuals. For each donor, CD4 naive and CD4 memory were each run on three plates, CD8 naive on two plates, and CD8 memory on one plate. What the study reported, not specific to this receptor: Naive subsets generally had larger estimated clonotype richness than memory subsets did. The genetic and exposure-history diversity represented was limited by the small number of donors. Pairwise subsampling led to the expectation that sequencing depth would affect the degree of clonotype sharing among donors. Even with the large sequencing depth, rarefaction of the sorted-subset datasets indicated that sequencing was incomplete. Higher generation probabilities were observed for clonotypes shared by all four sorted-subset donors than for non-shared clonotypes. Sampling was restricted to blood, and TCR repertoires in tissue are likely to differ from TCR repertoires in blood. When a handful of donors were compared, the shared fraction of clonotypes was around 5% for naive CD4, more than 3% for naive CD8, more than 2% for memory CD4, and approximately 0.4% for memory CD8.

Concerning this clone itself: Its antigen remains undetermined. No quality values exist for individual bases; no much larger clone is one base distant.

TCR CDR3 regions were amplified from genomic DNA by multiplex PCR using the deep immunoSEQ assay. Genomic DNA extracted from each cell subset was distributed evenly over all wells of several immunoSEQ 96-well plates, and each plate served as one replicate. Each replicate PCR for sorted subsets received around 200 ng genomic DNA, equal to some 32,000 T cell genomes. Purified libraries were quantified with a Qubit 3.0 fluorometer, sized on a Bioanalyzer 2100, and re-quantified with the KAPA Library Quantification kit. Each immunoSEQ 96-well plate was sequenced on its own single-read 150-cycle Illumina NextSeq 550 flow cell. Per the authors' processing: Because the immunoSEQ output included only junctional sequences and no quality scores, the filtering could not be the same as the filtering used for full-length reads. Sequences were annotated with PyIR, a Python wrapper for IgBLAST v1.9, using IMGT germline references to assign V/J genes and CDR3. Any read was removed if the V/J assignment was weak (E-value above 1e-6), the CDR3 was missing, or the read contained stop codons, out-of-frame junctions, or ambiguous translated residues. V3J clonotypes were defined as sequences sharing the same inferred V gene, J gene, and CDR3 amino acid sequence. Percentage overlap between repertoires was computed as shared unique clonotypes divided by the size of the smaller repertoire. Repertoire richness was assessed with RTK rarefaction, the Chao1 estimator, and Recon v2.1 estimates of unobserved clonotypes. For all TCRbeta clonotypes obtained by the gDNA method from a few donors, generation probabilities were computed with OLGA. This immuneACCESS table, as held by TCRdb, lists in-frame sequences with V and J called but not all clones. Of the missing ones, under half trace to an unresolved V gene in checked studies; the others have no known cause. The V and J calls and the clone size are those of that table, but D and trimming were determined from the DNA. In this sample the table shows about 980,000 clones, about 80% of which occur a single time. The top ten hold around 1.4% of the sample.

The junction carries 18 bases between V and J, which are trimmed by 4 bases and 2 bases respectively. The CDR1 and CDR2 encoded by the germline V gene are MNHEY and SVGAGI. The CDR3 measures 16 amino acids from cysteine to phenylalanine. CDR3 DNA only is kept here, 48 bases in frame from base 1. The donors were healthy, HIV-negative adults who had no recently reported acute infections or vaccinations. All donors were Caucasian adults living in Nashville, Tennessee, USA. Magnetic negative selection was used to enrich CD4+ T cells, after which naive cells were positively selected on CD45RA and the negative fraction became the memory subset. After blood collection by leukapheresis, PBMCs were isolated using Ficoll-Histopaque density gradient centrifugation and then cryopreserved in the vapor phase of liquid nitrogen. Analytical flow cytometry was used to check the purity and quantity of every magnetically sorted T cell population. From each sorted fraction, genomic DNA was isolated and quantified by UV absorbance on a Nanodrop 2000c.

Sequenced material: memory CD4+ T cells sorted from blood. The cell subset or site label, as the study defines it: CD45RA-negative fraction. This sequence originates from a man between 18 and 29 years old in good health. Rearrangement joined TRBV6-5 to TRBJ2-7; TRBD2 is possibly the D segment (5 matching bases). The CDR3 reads CASSFNTGLVTYEQYF. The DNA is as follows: TGTGCCAGCAGTTTTAATACGGGATTGGTAACCTACGAGCAGTACTTC.